What follows is one T cell receptor (beta chain) and its context. Germline trimming cut 4 bases from V and 8 bases from J; bases unmatched to any gene: 10. In germline, CDR1 is MGHRA, CDR2 YSYEKL. The CDR3 is 16 amino acids. These data are taken from a study of blood T cell repertoires in COVID-19. Study context: From T cells, B-cell-depleted T cells, or PBMCs came the material, which was cDNA or gDNA.

This table comes from immunoSEQ multiplex PCR, and its TCRdb copy is limited to in-frame clones, with some not included. Among around 270,000 clones, approximately 88% were seen once, and the ten largest hold 2.5% to 3.5%. Adults between roughly 18 and 89 years of age took part from fewer than 30 US areas. The TCR sequence derives from a woman aged 40 to 49 who had been exposed to COVID-19. The gene calls are TRBV4-1 and TRBJ2-1; TRBD2 aligns across 11 bases. The sample was PBMCs or T cells enriched from blood (not recorded which). This CDR3 reads CASSPHLAGGNYEQFF. In DNA form, the CDR3 reads TGCGCCAGCAGCCCTCACCTAGCGGGAGGTAACTATGAGCAGTTCTTC.